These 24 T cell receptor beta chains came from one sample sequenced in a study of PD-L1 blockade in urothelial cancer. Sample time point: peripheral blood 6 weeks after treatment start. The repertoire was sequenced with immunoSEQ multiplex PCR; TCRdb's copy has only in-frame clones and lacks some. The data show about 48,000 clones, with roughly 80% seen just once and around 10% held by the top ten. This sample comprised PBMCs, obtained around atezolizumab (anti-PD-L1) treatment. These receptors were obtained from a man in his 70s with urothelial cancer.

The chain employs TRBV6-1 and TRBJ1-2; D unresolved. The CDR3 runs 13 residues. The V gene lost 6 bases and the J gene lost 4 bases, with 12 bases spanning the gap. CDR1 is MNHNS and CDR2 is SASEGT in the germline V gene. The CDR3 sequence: CASSREDAYGYTF. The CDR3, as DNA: TGTGCCAGCAGCCGGGAGGACGCCTATGGCTACACCTTC.

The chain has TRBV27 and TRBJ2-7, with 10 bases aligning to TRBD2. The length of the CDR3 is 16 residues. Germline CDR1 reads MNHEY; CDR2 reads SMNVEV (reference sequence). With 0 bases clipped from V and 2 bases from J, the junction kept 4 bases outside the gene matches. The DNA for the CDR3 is TGTGCCAGCAGTTTATCGATCACTAGCGGGGCCTACGAGCAGTACTTC. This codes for CASSLSITSGAYEQYF.

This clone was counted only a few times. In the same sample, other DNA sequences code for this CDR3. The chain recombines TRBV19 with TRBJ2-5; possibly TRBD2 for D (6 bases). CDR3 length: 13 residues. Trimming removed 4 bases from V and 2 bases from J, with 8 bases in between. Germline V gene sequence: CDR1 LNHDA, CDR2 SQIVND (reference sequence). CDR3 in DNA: TGTGCCAGTAGTACAGGAGGGCAAGAGACCCAGTACTTC. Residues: CASSTGGQETQYF. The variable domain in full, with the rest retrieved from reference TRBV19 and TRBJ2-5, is DGGITQSPKYLFRKEGQNVTLSCEQNLNHDAMYWYRQDPGQGLRLIYYSQIVNDFQKGDIAEGYSVSREKKESFPLTVTSAQKNPTAFYLCASSTGGQETQYFGPGTRLLVL.

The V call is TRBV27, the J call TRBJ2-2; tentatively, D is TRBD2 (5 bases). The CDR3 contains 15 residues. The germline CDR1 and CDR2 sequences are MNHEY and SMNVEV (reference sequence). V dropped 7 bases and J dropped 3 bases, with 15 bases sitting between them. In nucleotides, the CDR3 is TGTGCCAGCACCCGGAGAGGGAGAGACACCGGGGAGCTGTTTTTT. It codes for CASTRRGRDTGELFF.

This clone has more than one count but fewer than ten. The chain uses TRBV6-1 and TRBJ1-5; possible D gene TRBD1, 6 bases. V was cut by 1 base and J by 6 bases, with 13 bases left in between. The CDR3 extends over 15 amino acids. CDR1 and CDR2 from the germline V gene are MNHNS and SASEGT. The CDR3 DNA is TGTGCCAGCAGTGAAGGTGGACAGTGGGGTCAGCCCCAGCATTTT. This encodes CASSEGGQWGQPQHF.

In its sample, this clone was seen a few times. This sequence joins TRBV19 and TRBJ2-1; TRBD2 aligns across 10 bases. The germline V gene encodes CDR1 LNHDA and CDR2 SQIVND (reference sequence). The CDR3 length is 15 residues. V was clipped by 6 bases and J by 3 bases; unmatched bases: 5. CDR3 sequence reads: CASSGAGGSYNEQFF. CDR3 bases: TGTGCCAGTAGCGGAGCGGGAGGGAGCTACAATGAGCAGTTCTTC.

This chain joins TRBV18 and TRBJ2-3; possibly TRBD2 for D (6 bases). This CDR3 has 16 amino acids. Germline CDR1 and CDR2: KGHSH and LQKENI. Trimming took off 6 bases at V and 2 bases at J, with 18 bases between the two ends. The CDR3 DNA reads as TGTGCCAGCTCCCGTGAGGCTAGCGACTACACAGATACGCAGTATTTT. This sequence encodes CASSREASDYTDTQYF.

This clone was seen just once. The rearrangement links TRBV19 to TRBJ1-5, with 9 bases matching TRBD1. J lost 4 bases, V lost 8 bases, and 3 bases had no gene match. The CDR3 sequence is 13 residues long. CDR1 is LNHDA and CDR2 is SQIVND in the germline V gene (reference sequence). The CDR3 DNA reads TGTGCCAGTTCTGACAGGGGGAATCAGCCCCAGCATTTT. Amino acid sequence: CASSDRGNQPQHF.

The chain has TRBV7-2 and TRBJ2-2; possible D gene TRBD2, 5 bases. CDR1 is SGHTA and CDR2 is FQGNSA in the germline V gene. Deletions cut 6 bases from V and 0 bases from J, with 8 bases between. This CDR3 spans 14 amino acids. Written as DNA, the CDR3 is TGTGCCAGCAGGCAACTAGCGAACACCGGGGAGCTGTTTTTT. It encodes CASRQLANTGELFF.

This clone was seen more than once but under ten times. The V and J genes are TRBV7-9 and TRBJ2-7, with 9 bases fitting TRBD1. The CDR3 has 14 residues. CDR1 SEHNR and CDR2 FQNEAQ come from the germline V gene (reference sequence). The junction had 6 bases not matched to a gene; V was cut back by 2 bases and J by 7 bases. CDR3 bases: TGTGCCAGCAGCTTATCCTCGACAGGGGGGGAGCAGTACTTC. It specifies CASSLSSTGGEQYF. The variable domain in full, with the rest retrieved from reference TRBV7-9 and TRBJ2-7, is DTGVSQNPRHKITKRGQNVTFRCDPISEHNRLYWYRQTLGQGPEFLTYFQNEAQLEKSRLLSDRFSAERPKGSFSTLEIQRTEQGDSAMYLCASSLSSTGGEQYFGPGTRLTVT.

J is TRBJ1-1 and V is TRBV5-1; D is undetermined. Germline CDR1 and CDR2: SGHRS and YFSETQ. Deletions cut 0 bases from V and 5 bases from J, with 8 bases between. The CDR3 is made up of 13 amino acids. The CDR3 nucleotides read TGCGCCAGCAGCTTGGAGTGGGAGACTGAAGCTTTCTTT. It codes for CASSLEWETEAFF.

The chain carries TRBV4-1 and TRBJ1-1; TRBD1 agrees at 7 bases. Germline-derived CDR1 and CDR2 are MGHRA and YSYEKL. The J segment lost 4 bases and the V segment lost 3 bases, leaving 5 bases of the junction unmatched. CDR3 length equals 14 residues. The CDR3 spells CASSQSAGGTEAFF. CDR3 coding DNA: TGCGCCAGCAGCCAGAGTGCAGGGGGCACTGAAGCTTTCTTT.

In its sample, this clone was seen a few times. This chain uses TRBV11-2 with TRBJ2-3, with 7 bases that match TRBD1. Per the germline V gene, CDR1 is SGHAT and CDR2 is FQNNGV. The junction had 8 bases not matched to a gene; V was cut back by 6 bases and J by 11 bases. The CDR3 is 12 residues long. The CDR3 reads CASSSRQGRQYF. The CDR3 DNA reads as TGTGCCAGCAGTTCAAGACAGGGCCGGCAGTATTTT.

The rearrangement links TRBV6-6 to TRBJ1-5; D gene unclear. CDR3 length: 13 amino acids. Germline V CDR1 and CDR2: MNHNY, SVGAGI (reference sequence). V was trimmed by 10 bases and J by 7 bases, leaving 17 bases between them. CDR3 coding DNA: TGTGCCACCAATAAGGAGGTCGGGCAGCCCCAGCATTTT. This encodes CATNKEVGQPQHF.

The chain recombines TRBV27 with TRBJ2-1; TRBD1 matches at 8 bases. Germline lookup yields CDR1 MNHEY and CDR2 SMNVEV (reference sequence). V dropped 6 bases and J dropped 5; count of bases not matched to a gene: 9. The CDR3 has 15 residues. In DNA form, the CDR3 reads TGTGCCAGCAGACACGGGACAGGAGGGAACAATGAGCAGTTCTTC. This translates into CASRHGTGGNNEQFF.

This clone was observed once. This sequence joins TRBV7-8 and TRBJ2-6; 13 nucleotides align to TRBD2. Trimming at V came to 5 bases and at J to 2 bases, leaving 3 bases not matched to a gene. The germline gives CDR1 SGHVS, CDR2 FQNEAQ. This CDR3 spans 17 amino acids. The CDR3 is CASSPGTSGAGANVLTF. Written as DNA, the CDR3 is TGTGCCAGCAGCCCGGGGACTAGCGGGGCTGGGGCCAACGTCCTGACTTTC.

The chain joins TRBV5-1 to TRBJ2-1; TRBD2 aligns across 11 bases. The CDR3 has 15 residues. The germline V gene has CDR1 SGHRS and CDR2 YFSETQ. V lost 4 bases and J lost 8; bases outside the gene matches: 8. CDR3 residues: CASSAGTSGLDEQFF. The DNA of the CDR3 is TGCGCCAGCAGCGCCGGGACTAGCGGTTTGGATGAGCAGTTCTTC.

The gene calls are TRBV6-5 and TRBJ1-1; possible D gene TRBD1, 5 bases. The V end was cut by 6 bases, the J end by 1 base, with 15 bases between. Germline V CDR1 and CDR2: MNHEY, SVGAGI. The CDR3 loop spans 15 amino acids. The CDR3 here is CASSPQGRSNTEAFF. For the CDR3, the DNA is TGTGCCAGCAGCCCCCAGGGCCGTTCGAACACTGAAGCTTTCTTT.

In nucleotides, the CDR3 is TGTGCCTGGAGTGTCCTCACCGGGGAGCTGTTTTTT. Translating it yields CAWSVLTGELFF. The chain combines TRBV30 with TRBJ2-2; D is unclear. The V end lost 0 bases, the J end lost 4 bases, and 3 bases lay between the germline ends. Germline V lookup: CDR1 GTSNPN, CDR2 SVGIG (reference sequence). The CDR3 spans 12 residues.

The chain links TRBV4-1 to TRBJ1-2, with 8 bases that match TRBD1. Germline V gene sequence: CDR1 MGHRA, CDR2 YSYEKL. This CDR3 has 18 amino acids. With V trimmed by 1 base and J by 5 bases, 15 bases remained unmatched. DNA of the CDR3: TGCGCCAGCAGCCAAGTGTTGGTTTATCGGACAGGGCCTTATGGCTACACCTTC. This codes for CASSQVLVYRTGPYGYTF.

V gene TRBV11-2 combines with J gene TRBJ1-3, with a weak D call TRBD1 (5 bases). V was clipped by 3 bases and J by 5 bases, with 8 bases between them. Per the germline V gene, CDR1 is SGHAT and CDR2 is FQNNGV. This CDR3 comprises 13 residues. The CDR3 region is CASSLDIRNTIYF. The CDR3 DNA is TGTGCCAGCAGCTTGGACATTAGAAACACCATATATTTT.

The CDR3 sequence: CASFPGTANTEAFF. The CDR3 DNA reads as TGTGCCAGCTTCCCCGGGACAGCGAACACTGAAGCTTTCTTT. The chain couples TRBV28 to TRBJ1-1, with 7 positions matching TRBD1. The CDR3 consists of 14 residues. V shed 8 bases and J 1 base; nucleotides not matched to a gene: 7. CDR1 and CDR2 from the germline V gene are MDHEN and SYDVKM.

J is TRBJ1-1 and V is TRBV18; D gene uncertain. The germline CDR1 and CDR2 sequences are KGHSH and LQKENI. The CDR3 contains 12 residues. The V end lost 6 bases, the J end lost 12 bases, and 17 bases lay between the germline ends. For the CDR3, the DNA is TGTGCCAGCTCTTCCAGTCGGGGAGGAACTTTCTTT. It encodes CASSSSRGGTFF.

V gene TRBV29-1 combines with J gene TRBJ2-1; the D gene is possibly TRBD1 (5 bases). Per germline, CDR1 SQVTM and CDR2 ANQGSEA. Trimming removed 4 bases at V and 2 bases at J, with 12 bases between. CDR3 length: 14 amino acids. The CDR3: CSVVSTAAYNEQFF. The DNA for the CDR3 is TGCAGCGTTGTGTCGACAGCTGCCTACAATGAGCAGTTCTTC.